This T cell receptor beta chain was retrieved from a study of cytomegalovirus exposure and HLA in healthy donors (dated by TCRdb to the late 2010s). The study in broad terms: According to a later analysis, one platform produced both the 120 validation repertoires and the roughly 660 repertoires of the first cohort. A separate validation cohort of approximately 120 different subjects was used in addition to the approximately 640-subject first cohort. The aim of the study was to test whether cataloging public T cell receptors could identify signatures of past pathogen exposure. High-throughput TCR immunosequencing, statistical association of individual TCRs with disease status, and machine learning were combined to predict cytomegalovirus infection status.

Concerning this clone itself: Its specific antigen is unknown. Base qualities are not provided; no much larger clone lies one nucleotide away.

General conclusions and limits of the study: The classifier was reported to diagnose cytomegalovirus status with high specificity and sensitivity in both the original cohort and the validation cohort. Across donors, most TCR sequences were observed very rarely, whereas some public TCRs were present in many individuals. It was suggested by the authors that the approach could potentially be generalized to other disease states and immunological phenotypes. In a later analysis, TCRs clustered in the first cohort were found to also tend to co-occur in the 120 validation repertoires, with approximately 95% of cluster scores above 0. A total of fewer than 200 TCR beta chains were listed by the study as associated with cytomegalovirus. In vitro tests confirmed that a few of the cytomegalovirus-associated TCR beta chains recognize cytomegalovirus antigens. A later analysis lacked HLA typing for the validation cohort, so it scored co-occurrence in that cohort across all 120 or so repertoires.

Separate from the approximately 690-subject first cohort, the validation cohort of 90 to 150 subjects was the group to which the donors belonged. The CDR3, from cysteine to phenylalanine, totals 15 residues. The only DNA kept is the CDR3, 45 bases in frame from the first base. Germline trimming: 4 bases from V, 7 bases from J; junction bases outside gene matches: 5. CDR1 and CDR2, looked up from the germline V gene, are MGHDK and SYGVNS. Library generation was performed with the immunoSEQ multiplex PCR assay. Per the original workflow: To diagnose cytomegalovirus status from the catalog of TCR beta chain sequences, a statistical classification framework was built. Imported from immuneACCESS, the table was reduced by TCRdb to in-frame sequences with V and J called. These copies leave out some clones; in studies compared against another copy, an unresolved V gene accounts for under half, and the cause of the remainder is not known. V and J calls plus clone size are reproduced from that table; the DNA served to infer D and trimming. The sample profile shows fewer than 140,000 clones; 88% of them were found once. Clones ranked in the top ten supply about 2% of the sample.

The V and J segments used are TRBV25-1 and TRBJ2-2, with 11 middle bases fitting TRBD1. The specimen was PBMCs. The sequence came from a woman aged 18 to 35 in good health and CMV-seropositive. The DNA is as follows: TGTGCCAGCAGTGCCAGGACAGGGGGCGGCGGGGAGCTGTTTTTT. This codes for CASSARTGGGGELFF. The reference TRBV25-1 and TRBJ2-2 proteins fill in what lies around the CDR3, so the full variable domain reads EADIYQTPRYLVIGTGKKITLECSQTMGHDKMYWYQQDPGMELHLIHYSYGVNSTEKGDLSSESTVSRIRTEHFPLTLESARPSHTSQYLCASSARTGGGGELFFGEGSRLTVL.